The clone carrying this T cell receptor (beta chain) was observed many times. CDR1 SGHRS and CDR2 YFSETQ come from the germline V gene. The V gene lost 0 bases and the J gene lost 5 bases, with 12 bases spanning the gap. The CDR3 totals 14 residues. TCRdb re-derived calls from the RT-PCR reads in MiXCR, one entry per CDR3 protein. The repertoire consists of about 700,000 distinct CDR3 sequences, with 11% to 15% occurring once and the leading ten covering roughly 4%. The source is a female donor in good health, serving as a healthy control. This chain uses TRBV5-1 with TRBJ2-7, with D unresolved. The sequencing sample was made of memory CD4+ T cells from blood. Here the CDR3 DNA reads TGCGCCAGCAGCTTGGCATTGAATGCGAACGAGCAGTACTTC. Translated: CASSLALNANEQYF.